This entry concerns a single T cell receptor (beta chain). Sequenced by immunoSEQ multiplex PCR; TCRdb stores in-frame clones only, minus some. The data hold tens of thousands of clones, with approximately 85% observed a single time. Germline CDR1 reads LGHNA; CDR2 reads YSLEER. The CDR3 runs 15 residues. Trimming removed 4 bases from V and 5 bases from J, with 17 bases in between. This record belongs to a study of T cells in narcolepsy. Looking at the study overall: Donors had narcolepsy type 1 or type 2, or were healthy controls.

Material for sequencing was CD45RA- memory CD4+ T cells from PBMCs. This sequence originates from a human donor with narcolepsy. The chain joins TRBV4-3 to TRBJ1-2; no clear D. Here the CDR3 DNA reads TGCGCCAGCAGCCGCAACGGCTGGCAGCCATATGGCTACACCTTC. Amino acids: CASSRNGWQPYGYTF.